A selection of T cell receptor beta chains follows, all from one sample in a study of blood T cell repertoires in COVID-19. This table comes from immunoSEQ multiplex PCR, and its TCRdb copy is limited to in-frame clones, with some not included. Of 130,000 to 150,000 clones detected, approximately 80% appear once; the ten largest clones hold 7% to 9%. Sample: peripheral blood. The receptors were sampled from a human donor with acute or convalescent COVID-19. The donor label of this sample is uncertain. Each CDR3 is given with its conserved first and last residue. A D gene is named only where the DNA matches it firmly. Expanded clones are given a class, and other clones once, few, many or no size at all.

v_gene: TRBV6-5
j_gene: TRBJ2-3
abundance: .
d_gene: TRBD2
CDR3nt: TGTGCCAGCAGCTTACTAGCGCCCAAGGTGGATACGCAGTATTTT
CDR3aa: CASSLLAPKVDTQYF

v_gene: TRBV10-3
j_gene: TRBJ2-1
abundance: .
d_gene: .
CDR3nt: TGTGCCATCAGCCAGGGGGGAGTGGGGGCAGGGAGTGAGCAGTTCTTC
CDR3aa: CAISQGGVGAGSEQFF

v_gene: TRBV5-4
j_gene: TRBJ1-1
abundance: .
d_gene: .
CDR3nt: TGTGCCAGCAGCTTATCGGGACACAGGGCTTTCTTT
CDR3aa: CASSLSGHRAFF

v_gene: TRBV2
j_gene: TRBJ1-5
abundance: .
d_gene: TRBD1
CDR3nt: TGTGCCAGCAGTGGACAGGGTAATCAGCCCCAGCATTTT
CDR3aa: CASSGQGNQPQHF

v_gene: TRBV7-9
j_gene: TRBJ1-2
abundance: .
d_gene: .
CDR3nt: TGTGCCAGCAGCTTAGAGTACCAGGGAAACTATGGCTACACCTTC
CDR3aa: CASSLEYQGNYGYTF

v_gene: TRBV6-6
j_gene: TRBJ2-7
abundance: .
d_gene: TRBD2
CDR3nt: TGTGCCAGCAGTTACGGGAGTAGCGGGGGTTACGAGCAGTACTTC
CDR3aa: CASSYGSSGGYEQYF

v_gene: TRBV6-5
j_gene: TRBJ1-4
abundance: .
d_gene: .
CDR3nt: TGTGCCAGCAGCCCCTCTAGGGAAAAACTGTTTTTT
CDR3aa: CASSPSREKLFF

v_gene: TRBV9
j_gene: TRBJ2-7
abundance: many
d_gene: TRBD1
CDR3nt: TGTGCCAGCAGCGCGGACAGGTCTTCCTACGAGCAGTACTTC
CDR3aa: CASSADRSSYEQYF

v_gene: TRBV9
j_gene: TRBJ2-2
abundance: .
d_gene: TRBD2
CDR3nt: TGTGCCAGCAGCCCACGACTAGCGGCGAACACCGGGGAGCTGTTTTTT
CDR3aa: CASSPRLAANTGELFF

v_gene: TRBV10-3
j_gene: TRBJ1-1
abundance: once
d_gene: .
CDR3nt: TGTGCCATCAGTGAGTCGACCGGGGGTAACACTGAAGCTTTCTTT
CDR3aa: CAISESTGGNTEAFF